These 15 T cell receptor beta chains originate from one sample sequenced in a study of naive and memory T cell subsets. A UMI-containing oligonucleotide was joined by 3' ligation to the TCR cDNA template. Amplification of ligated cDNA took four PCR rounds with SP2 and nested alpha and beta constant primers. MiXCR, run by TCRdb on the UMI-ligation and nested PCR reads, gives a single entry per CDR3 protein. The sample includes more than 25,000 distinct CDR3 sequences, roughly 5.2% of them seen just once. Sequences were obtained from blood. All receptors come from an adult in good health.

This rearrangement joins TRBV29-1 to TRBJ2-7; D remains unclear. Germline CDR1 and CDR2: SQVTM and ANQGSEA. Trimming removed 6 bases from V and 0 bases from J, with 3 bases in between. This CDR3 contains 10 residues. The CDR3 spells CSVGSYEQYF. DNA of the CDR3: TGCAGCGTCGGCTCCTACGAGCAGTACTTC.

This clonotype was detected many times. This sequence joins TRBV6-1 and TRBJ1-4, with TRBD1 matching 7 bases. Germline loops: CDR1 MNHNS, CDR2 SASEGT. J gave up 5 bases and V 2 bases, and 8 bases lay outside the gene matches. This CDR3 region has 16 residues. This CDR3 is CASSEYRAGGNEKLFF. In DNA form, the CDR3 reads TGTGCCAGCAGTGAATACCGCGCAGGGGGGAATGAAAAACTGTTTTTT.

This chain uses TRBV19 with TRBJ1-5; 8 nucleotides line up with TRBD1. Trimming at V came to 4 bases and at J to 4 bases, leaving 3 bases not matched to a gene. The CDR3 is 14 residues long. Germline V CDR1 and CDR2: LNHDA, SQIVND (reference sequence). The CDR3 here is CASSSTGGNQPQHF. The DNA for the CDR3 is TGTGCCAGTAGTAGCACAGGGGGGAATCAGCCCCAGCATTTT.

In this sample, this clonotype turned up many times. The rearrangement uses TRBV19 and TRBJ2-2; 8 bases align to TRBD2. Germline assignment: CDR1 LNHDA and CDR2 SQIVND (reference sequence). This CDR3 is built from 16 residues. Trimming took 7 bases from V and 6 from J; bases not matched to a gene: 13. This chain's CDR3 is CASTPGLGRSPGELFF. CDR3 DNA: TGTGCCAGTACCCCGGGACTAGGTAGATCGCCCGGGGAGCTGTTTTTT.

The chain joins TRBV20-1 to TRBJ1-2; no clear D gene. V was trimmed by 3 bases and J by 4 bases, leaving 12 bases between them. Germline assignment: CDR1 DFQATT and CDR2 SNEGSKA (reference sequence). The CDR3 runs to 13 residues. CDR3 nucleotide sequence: TGCAGTGCTAGGATGACTGGGTTCTATGGCTACACCTTC. It translates to CSARMTGFYGYTF.

With regard to this clonotype: A much larger clone lies a single base off, so this may be a read error. The V and J genes are TRBV5-4 and TRBJ2-1; 8 nucleotides line up with TRBD2. Looked up from germline, CDR1 is SGHNT and CDR2 is YYREEE (reference sequence). The CDR3 runs 18 residues. J gave up 0 bases and V 0 bases, and 8 bases lay outside the gene matches. The CDR3: CASSLGLTGGLSYNEQFF. The CDR3 DNA follows: TGTGCCAGCAGCTTGGGACTAACGGGAGGGCTCTCCTACAATGAGCAGTTCTTC.

This clonotype appeared many times. CDR3 coding DNA: TGCAGCGTTTCTATCATTTTCACAGATACGCAGTATTTT. Protein: CSVSIIFTDTQYF. This chain uses TRBV29-1 with TRBJ2-3; D remains ambiguous. The CDR3 has 13 residues. The germline CDR1 and CDR2 sequences are SQVTM and ANQGSEA. Trimming left V 5 bases short and J 2 bases short, with 11 bases between.

This clonotype has only a few counts. The CDR3 nucleotides read TGTGCCTGGAGCCGCCTGGGGGGGGGTGAGCAGTTCTTC. Amino acids: CAWSRLGGGEQFF. The chain links TRBV30 to TRBJ2-1; 7 nucleotides agree with TRBD2. Germline-derived CDR1 and CDR2 are GTSNPN and SVGIG (reference sequence). The junction had 8 bases not matched to a gene; V was cut back by 3 bases and J by 9 bases. The CDR3 totals 13 residues.

In its sample, this clonotype was seen many times. This chain joins TRBV7-2 and TRBJ2-1; maybe TRBD2 (5 bases). The ends were cut back, 1 base at V and 4 bases at J, with 17 bases in the middle. Germline CDR1 is SGHTA and CDR2 is FQGNSA. This CDR3 contains 17 residues. As DNA, the CDR3 is TGTGCCAGCAGCTTAGTGGCGGCGGGCGGTTCGTACAATGAGCAGTTCTTC. Protein: CASSLVAAGGSYNEQFF.

J is TRBJ2-7 and V is TRBV27; D may be TRBD1 (7 bases). The length of the CDR3 is 17 residues. Deletions cut 0 bases from V and 1 base from J, with 16 bases between. Germline V gene sequence: CDR1 MNHEY, CDR2 SMNVEV (reference sequence). The CDR3 DNA is TGTGCCAGCAGTTTATCGGGGGGACAGAGACATTCCTACGAGCAGTACTTC. As protein: CASSLSGGQRHSYEQYF.

Comment on this clonotype: This could be a read error, since a much larger clone is one nucleotide away. This sequence joins TRBV7-3 and TRBJ1-1; D is undetermined. The CDR3 is made up of 13 amino acids. CDR1 is SGHTA, CDR2 FQGTGA, per germline. Trimming took off 5 bases at V and 5 bases at J, with 12 bases between the two ends. The DNA of the CDR3 is TGTGCCAGCAGCGGAGGAGGAAAAACTGAAGCTTTCTTT. Translation gives CASSGGGKTEAFF.

This clonotype was detected ten times or more. J is TRBJ1-1 and V is TRBV28; no definite D call. V dropped 2 bases and J dropped 0 bases, with 10 bases sitting between them. The germline V gene encodes CDR1 MDHEN and CDR2 SYDVKM. The CDR3 is 15 residues long. The DNA of the CDR3 is TGTGCCAGCAGTTTAAGGCACCCAATGAACACTGAAGCTTTCTTT. Protein sequence: CASSLRHPMNTEAFF.

Within the sample, this clonotype is medium-sized. This chain uses TRBV12-3 or TRBV12-4 with TRBJ1-1, with D uncertain. The CDR3 consists of 15 residues. V was clipped by 6 bases and J by 4 bases, with 18 bases between them. The CDR3 sequence is CASRPGPDWATEAFF. The CDR3 coding sequence is TGTGCCAGCAGACCCGGACCCGACTGGGCCACTGAAGCTTTCTTT.

In its sample, this clonotype was seen many times. The chain couples TRBV4-1 to TRBJ2-5; 9 bases are a match to TRBD1. Germline CDR1 is MGHRA and CDR2 is YSYEKL. The CDR3 length is 16 residues. V shed 0 bases and J 10 bases; nucleotides not matched to a gene: 12. CDR3 DNA sequence: TGCGCCAGCAGCCAAGATATAGGACAGGGGATTATGGGCCAGTACTTC. Protein: CASSQDIGQGIMGQYF.

Ten or more counts support this clonotype. This rearrangement joins TRBV7-3 to TRBJ2-3; TRBD1 is a possible D gene (6 bases). The germline V gene encodes CDR1 SGHTA and CDR2 FQGTGA. The CDR3 is 15 amino acids. V was trimmed by 4 bases and J by 2 bases, leaving 13 bases between them. In DNA form, the CDR3 reads TGTGCCAGCAGCTCAATGGGGGCGTTCACAGATACGCAGTATTTT. The encoded protein is CASSSMGAFTDTQYF.